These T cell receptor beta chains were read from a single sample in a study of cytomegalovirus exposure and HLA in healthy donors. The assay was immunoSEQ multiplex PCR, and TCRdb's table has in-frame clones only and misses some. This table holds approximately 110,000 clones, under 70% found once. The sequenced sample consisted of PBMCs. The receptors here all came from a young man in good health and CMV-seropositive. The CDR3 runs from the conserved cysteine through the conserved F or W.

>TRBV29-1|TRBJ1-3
CSVVSSGNTIYF
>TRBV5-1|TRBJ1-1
CASSLGGGADTEAFF
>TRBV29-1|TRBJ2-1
CSVEEDGSPPLFF
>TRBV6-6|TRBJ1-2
CASGGAHGYTF
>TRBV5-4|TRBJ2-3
CASSLPGGEDTQYF
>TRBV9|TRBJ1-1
CASSPGNTEAFF
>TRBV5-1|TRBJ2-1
CASSGGGTRGNEQFF
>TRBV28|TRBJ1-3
CASSESSGNTIYF
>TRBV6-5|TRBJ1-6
CASSFGQGFNSPLHF
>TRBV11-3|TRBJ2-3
CASSSPKPGTSGSTDTQYF
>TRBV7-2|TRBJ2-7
CASSLGQGLYEQYF
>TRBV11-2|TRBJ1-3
CASSLGLRTANTIYF
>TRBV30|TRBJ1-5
CAWSGDRNQPQHF
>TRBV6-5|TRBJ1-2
CASSSRQGASGYTF
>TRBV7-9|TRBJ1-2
CSSSLDRGARDYGYTF
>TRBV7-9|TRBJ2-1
CASSFLAGGPNEQFF
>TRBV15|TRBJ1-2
CATSMDSNYGYTF
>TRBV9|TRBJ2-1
CASSVVSPDNEQFF
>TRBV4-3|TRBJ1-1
CASSQEFRGSGAFF
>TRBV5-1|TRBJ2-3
CASSLGNSGTPPDTQYF
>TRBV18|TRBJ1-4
CASSLETGGDEKLFF
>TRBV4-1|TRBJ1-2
CASSQDRDSFNYGYTF
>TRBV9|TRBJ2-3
CASSATGPRGDTQYF
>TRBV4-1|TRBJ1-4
CASSQVPRSSNEKLFF
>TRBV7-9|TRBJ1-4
CASSNRGTNEKLFF
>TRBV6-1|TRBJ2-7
CASSEVVTYEQYF
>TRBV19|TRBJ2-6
CASSIFLAGATSGANVLTF
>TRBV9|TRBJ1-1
CASSVGGSSNTEAFF
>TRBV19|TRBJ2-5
CASRDRGRGETQYF
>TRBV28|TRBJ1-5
CASSLARGVRGYNQPQHF
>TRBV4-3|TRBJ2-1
CASSPRGGRAFDEQFF
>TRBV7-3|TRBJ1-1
CASSPTPSTDYTEAFF
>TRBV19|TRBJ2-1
CASRALAGVREGNEQFF
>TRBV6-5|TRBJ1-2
CATGTGYGYTF
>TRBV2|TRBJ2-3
CASSAIGGDTQYF
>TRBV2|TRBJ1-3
CASSVGQRSGNTIYF
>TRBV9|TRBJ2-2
CASSPRGTGGSGELFF
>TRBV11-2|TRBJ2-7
CASSLAGGISYEQYF
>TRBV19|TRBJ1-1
CASTEQGAVDTEAFF
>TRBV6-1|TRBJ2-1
CASSESPGGGYNEQFF
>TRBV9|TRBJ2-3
CASSVDRSTDTQYF
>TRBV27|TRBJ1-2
CASRHLSGGDYGYTF
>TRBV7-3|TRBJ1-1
CASSSNLGGDTEAFF
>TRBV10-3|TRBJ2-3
CAISGVDTDTQYF